Reported below is one TCR beta chain. Germline CDR1 is KGHSH and CDR2 is LQKENI. The ends were cut back, 6 bases at V and 0 bases at J, with 11 bases in the middle. The CDR3 totals 14 residues. These data are taken from a study of blood T cell repertoires in COVID-19. Study in general: The United States, Italy and Spain were the sources of the acute and convalescent COVID-19 samples.

TCRdb keeps only in-frame clones here, not all; method: immunoSEQ multiplex PCR. This table holds more than 150,000 clones, 86% found once. V is TRBV18 and J is TRBJ2-5; weak D call: TRBD1 (6 bases). The receptor comes from a woman aged 65 to 85 with acute or convalescent COVID-19. The specimen was peripheral blood. The CDR3: CASSQRQDQETQYF. In DNA form, the CDR3 reads TGTGCCAGCTCTCAGAGACAGGACCAAGAGACCCAGTACTTC. Based on the CDR3 plus reference TRBV18 and TRBJ2-5, the full variable domain is NAGVMQNPRHLVRRRGQEARLRCSPMKGHSHVYWYRQLPEEGLKFMVYLQKENIIDESGMPKERFSAEFPKEGPSILRIQQVVRGDSAAYFCASSQRQDQETQYFGPGTRLLVL.